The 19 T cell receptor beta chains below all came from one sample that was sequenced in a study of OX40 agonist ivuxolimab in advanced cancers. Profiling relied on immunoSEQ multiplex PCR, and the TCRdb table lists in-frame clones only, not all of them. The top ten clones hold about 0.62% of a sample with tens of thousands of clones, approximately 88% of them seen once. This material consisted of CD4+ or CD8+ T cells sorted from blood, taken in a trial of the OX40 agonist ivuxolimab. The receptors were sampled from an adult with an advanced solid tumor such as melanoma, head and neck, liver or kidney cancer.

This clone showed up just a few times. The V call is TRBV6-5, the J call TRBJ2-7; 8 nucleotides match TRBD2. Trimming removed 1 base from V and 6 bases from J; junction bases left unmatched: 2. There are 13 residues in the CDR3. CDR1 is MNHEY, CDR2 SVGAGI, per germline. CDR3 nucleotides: TGTGCCAGCAGTTACTTCCGGGGGGGCGAGCAGTACTTC. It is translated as CASSYFRGGEQYF.

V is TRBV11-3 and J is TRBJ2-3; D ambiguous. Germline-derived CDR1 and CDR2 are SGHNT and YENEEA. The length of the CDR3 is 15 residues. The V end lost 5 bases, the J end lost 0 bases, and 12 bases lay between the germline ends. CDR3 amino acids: CASSPIDDSTDTQYF. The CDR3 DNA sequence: TGTGCCAGCAGCCCGATAGACGACAGCACAGATACGCAGTATTTT.

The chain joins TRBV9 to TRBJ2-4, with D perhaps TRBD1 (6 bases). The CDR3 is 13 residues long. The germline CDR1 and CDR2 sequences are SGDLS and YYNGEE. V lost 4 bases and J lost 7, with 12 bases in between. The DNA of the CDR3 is TGTGCCAGCAGCAACACAGGGCGGAACATTCAGTACTTC. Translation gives CASSNTGRNIQYF.

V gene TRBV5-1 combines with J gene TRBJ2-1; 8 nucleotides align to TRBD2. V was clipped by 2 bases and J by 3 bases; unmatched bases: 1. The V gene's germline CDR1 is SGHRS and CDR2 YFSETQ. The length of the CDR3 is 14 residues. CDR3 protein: CASSFLAGYNEQFF. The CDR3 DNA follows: TGCGCCAGCAGCTTCCTAGCGGGCTACAATGAGCAGTTCTTC.

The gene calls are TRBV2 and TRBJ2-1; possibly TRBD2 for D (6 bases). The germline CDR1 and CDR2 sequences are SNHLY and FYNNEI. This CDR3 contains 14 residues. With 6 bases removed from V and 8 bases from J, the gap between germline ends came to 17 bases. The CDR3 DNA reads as TGTGCCAGCAGCCTCCAAAGGAGGGGCTATGAGCAGTTCTTC. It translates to CASSLQRRGYEQFF.

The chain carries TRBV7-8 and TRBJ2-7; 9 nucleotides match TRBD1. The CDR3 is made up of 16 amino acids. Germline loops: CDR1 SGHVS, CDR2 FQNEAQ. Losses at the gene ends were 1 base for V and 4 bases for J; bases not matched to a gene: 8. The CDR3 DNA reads TGTGCCAGCAGCTTAGGGCCAGGACAGGGGAGTTACGAGCAGTACTTC. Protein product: CASSLGPGQGSYEQYF.

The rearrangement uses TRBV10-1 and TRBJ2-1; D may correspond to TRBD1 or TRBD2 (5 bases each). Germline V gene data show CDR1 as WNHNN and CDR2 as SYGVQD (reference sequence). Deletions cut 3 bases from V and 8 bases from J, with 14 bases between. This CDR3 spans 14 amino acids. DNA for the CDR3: TGCGCCAGCAGTGACAGGGAGACAATTGATGAGCAGTTCTTC. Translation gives CASSDRETIDEQFF.

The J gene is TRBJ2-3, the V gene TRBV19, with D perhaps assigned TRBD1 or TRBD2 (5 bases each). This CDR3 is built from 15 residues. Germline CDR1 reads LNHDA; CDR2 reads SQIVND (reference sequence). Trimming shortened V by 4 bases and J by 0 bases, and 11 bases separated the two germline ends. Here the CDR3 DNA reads TGTGCCAGTAGTACTCTCGGGGCTAGCACAGATACGCAGTATTTT. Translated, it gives CASSTLGASTDTQYF. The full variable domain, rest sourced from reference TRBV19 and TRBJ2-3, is DGGITQSPKYLFRKEGQNVTLSCEQNLNHDAMYWYRQDPGQGLRLIYYSQIVNDFQKGDIAEGYSVSREKKESFPLTVTSAQKNPTAFYLCASSTLGASTDTQYFGPGTRLTVL.

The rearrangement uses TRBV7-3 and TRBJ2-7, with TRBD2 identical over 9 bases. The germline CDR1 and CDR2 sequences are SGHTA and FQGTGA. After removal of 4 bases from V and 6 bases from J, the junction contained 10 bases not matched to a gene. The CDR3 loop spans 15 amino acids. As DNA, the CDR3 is TGTGCCAGCAGCTCCAGCGGGAGGAAGAAGGGCGAGCAGTACTTC. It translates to CASSSSGRKKGEQYF.

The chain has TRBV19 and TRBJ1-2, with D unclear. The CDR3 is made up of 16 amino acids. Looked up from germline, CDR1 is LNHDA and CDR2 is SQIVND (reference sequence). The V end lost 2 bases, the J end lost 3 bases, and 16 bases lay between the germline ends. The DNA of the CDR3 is TGTGCCAGTAGTATAAAACTAACGGGCTTGGACTATGGCTACACCTTC. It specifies CASSIKLTGLDYGYTF.

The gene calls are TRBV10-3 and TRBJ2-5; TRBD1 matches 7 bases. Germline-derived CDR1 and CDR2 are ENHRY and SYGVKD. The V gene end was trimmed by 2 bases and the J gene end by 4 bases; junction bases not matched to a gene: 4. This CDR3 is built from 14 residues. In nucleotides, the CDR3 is TGTGCCATCAGTGAGAACAGGGGAACAGAGACCCAGTACTTC. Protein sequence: CAISENRGTETQYF.

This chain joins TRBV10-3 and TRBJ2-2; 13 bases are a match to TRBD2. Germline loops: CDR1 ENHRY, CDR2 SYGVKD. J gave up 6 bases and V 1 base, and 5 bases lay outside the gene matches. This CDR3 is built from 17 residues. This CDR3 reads CAISELGLAGPPGELFF. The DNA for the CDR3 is TGTGCCATCAGTGAGTTGGGACTAGCGGGACCTCCCGGGGAGCTGTTTTTT.

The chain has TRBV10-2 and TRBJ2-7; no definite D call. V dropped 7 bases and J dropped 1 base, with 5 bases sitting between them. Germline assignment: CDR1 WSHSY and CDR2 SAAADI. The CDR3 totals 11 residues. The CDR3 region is CASTTSYEQYF. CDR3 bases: TGCGCCAGCACGACTTCCTACGAGCAGTACTTC.

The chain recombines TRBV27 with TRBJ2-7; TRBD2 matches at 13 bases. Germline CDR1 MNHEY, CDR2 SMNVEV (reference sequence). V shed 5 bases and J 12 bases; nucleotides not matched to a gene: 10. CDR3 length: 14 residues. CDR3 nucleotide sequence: TGTGCCAGCAGTCTACGCGGGACTAGCGGGACTCTGTACTTC. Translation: CASSLRGTSGTLYF.

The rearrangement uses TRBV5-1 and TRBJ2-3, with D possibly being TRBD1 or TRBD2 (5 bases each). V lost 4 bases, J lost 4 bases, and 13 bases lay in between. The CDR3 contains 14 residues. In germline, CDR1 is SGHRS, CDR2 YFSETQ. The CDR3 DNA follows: TGCGCCAGCAGCAGGGACGGGATGGCAGATACGCAGTATTTT. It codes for CASSRDGMADTQYF.

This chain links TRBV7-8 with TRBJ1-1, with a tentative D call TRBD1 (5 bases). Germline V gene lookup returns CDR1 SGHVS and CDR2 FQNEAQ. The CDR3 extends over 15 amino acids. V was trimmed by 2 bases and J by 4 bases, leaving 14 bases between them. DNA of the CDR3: TGTGCCAGCAGCTTACGGGGCCTGGTTGGCACTGAAGCTTTCTTT. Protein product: CASSLRGLVGTEAFF.

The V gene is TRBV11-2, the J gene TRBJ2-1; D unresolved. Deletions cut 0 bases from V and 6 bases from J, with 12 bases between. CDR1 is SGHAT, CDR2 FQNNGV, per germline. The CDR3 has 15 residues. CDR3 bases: TGTGCCAGCAGCTTAGATCTGGGTATAGGCAATGAGCAGTTCTTC. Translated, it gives CASSLDLGIGNEQFF.

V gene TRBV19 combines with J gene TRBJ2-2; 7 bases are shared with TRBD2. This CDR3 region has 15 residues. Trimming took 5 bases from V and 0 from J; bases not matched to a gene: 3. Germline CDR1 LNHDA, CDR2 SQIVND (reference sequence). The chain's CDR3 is CASSVSGTNTGELFF. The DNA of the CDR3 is TGTGCCAGTAGTGTCAGCGGGACGAACACCGGGGAGCTGTTTTTT.

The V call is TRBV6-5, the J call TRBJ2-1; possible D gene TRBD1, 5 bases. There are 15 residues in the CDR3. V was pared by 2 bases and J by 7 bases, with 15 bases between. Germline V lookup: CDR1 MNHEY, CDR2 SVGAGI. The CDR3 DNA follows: TGTGCCAGCAGTTACCAAGGGGTGGGTCGTAATGAGCAGTTCTTC. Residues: CASSYQGVGRNEQFF.